The 10 T cell receptor beta chains in this list originate from one sample, sequenced in a study of cytotoxic CD8 clonotypes in ibrutinib-treated CLL (dated by TCRdb to 2020 to 2022). The library was built by means of the immunoSEQ multiplex PCR assay. Here the immuneACCESS table is served through TCRdb, limited to in-frame sequences with V and J called. Missing clones are a known gap in these copies; in checked studies unresolved V genes cover under half, and the rest lacks a known reason. The sample table contains more than 140,000 clones; only one count was recorded for 60% to 85% of them. The leading ten clones occupy less than 30% of the sample. According to the study, the label for this sample's time point signals: 12 months on ibrutinib. The specimen comprised PBMCs, sampled after 12 months of ibrutinib treatment. All receptors derive from a human donor with chronic lymphocytic leukemia.

The V call is TRBV14, the J call TRBJ2-5; maybe TRBD1 (6 bases). This CDR3 spans 15 amino acids. The germline CDR1 and CDR2 sequences are SGHDN and FVKESK. Trimming removed 4 bases from V and 5 bases from J, with 17 bases in between. CDR3 sequence (DNA): TGTGCCAGCAGCCGACCGGCAGGGGTGGGGGAGACCCAGTACTTC. Protein product: CASSRPAGVGETQYF.

The rearrangement uses TRBV5-6 and TRBJ2-1; D is perhaps TRBD1 or TRBD2 (5 bases each). The CDR3 is 12 residues long. V lost 3 bases to trimming and J lost 6 bases, with 7 bases between them. Germline loops: CDR1 SGHDT, CDR2 YYEEEE. This CDR3 reads CASSWDPNEQFF. The CDR3 DNA reads as TGTGCCAGCAGCTGGGACCCCAATGAGCAGTTCTTC.

The chain employs TRBV29-1 and TRBJ1-5, with no clear D. Trimming left V 7 bases short and J 4 bases short, with 11 bases between. Germline loops: CDR1 SQVTM, CDR2 ANQGSEA. The CDR3 totals 12 residues. The CDR3 reads CSAGNVNQPQHF. CDR3 DNA: TGCAGCGCCGGAAACGTGAATCAGCCCCAGCATTTT. The entire variable domain, with the rest obtained from reference TRBV29-1 and TRBJ1-5, is as follows: SAVISQKPSRDICQRGTSLTIQCQVDSQVTMMFWYRQQPGQSLTLIATANQGSEATYESGFVIDKFPISRPNLTFSTLTVSNMSPEDSSIYLCSAGNVNQPQHFGDGTRLSIL.

V is TRBV28 and J is TRBJ2-7; 9 nucleotides line up with TRBD2. This CDR3 has 16 amino acids. After removal of 5 bases from V and 4 bases from J, the junction contained 12 bases not matched to a gene. The V gene's germline CDR1 is MDHEN and CDR2 SYDVKM. CDR3 DNA: TGTGCCAGCAGTCCCTCCTCGGCGGGGGGGCGTTACGAGCAGTACTTC. Translating it yields CASSPSSAGGRYEQYF.

This clone was observed a few times. This chain links TRBV5-4 with TRBJ1-3; D is uncertain. Germline V gene data show CDR1 as SGHNT and CDR2 as YYREEE (reference sequence). Deletions cut 0 bases from V and 4 bases from J, with 5 bases between. This CDR3 contains 13 residues. The CDR3 DNA is TGTGCCAGCAGCTTGGACAGAGGAAACACCATATATTTT. Its translation is CASSLDRGNTIYF.

V usage is TRBV28 and J usage is TRBJ1-5; 9 nucleotides agree with TRBD1. J lost 6 bases, V lost 4 bases, and 7 bases had no gene match. The CDR3 has 15 amino acids. Germline CDR1 MDHEN, CDR2 SYDVKM. This chain's CDR3 is CASSSLQGARQPQHF. The CDR3 nucleotides are TGTGCCAGCAGTTCCCTACAGGGGGCACGTCAGCCCCAGCATTTT.

The chain joins TRBV6-5 to TRBJ2-7, with 7 bases aligning to TRBD1. V shed 2 bases, J shed 3 bases, and the junction held 7 bases outside the gene matches. Per the germline V gene, CDR1 is MNHEY and CDR2 is SVGAGI. The CDR3 runs 15 residues. CDR3 DNA: TGTGCCAGCAGTTACGCCGGGACAGCTAACTACGAGCAGTACTTC. Translated: CASSYAGTANYEQYF.

The rearrangement joins TRBV7-2 to TRBJ2-7; possible D gene TRBD2, 6 bases. The CDR3 length is 15 residues. Germline CDR1 is SGHTA and CDR2 is FQGNSA. The ends were cut back, 1 base at V and 2 bases at J, with 12 bases in the middle. CDR3 loop: CASSLGGATTYEQYF. The CDR3 DNA reads TGTGCCAGCAGCTTAGGCGGGGCCACTACCTACGAGCAGTACTTC. The variable domain in full, completed from reference TRBV7-2 and TRBJ2-7, reads GAGVSQSPSNKVTEKGKDVELRCDPISGHTALYWYRQSLGQGLEFLIYFQGNSAPDKSGLPSDRFSAERTGGSVSTLTIQRTQQEDSAVYLCASSLGGATTYEQYFGPGTRLTVT.

This chain uses TRBV18 with TRBJ1-4; no reliable D call. The germline CDR1 and CDR2 sequences are KGHSH and LQKENI. V dropped 2 bases and J dropped 5 bases, with 9 bases sitting between them. The CDR3 length is 14 residues. In nucleotides, the CDR3 is TGTGCCAGCTCACCAATAGGGAACAATGAAAAACTGTTTTTT. Residues: CASSPIGNNEKLFF.

This rearrangement joins TRBV6-5 to TRBJ2-7; 8 nucleotides match TRBD2. J gave up 1 base and V 6 bases, and 5 bases lay outside the gene matches. The CDR3 covers 14 residues. Germline CDR1 MNHEY, CDR2 SVGAGI. The CDR3: CASSPSGLSYEQYF. Written as DNA, the CDR3 is TGTGCCAGCAGCCCTAGCGGGCTTTCCTACGAGCAGTACTTC.